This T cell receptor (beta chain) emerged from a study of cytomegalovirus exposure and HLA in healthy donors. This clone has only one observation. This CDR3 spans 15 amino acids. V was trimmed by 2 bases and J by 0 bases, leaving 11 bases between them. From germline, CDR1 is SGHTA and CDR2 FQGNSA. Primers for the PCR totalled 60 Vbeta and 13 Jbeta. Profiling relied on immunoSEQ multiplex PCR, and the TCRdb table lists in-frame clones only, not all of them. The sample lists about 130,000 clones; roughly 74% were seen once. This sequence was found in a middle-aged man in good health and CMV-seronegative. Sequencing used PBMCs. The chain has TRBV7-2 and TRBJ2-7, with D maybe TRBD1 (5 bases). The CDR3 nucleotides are TGTGCCAGCAGCTTATTTGCAGGGATCTCCTACGAGCAGTACTTC. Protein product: CASSLFAGISYEQYF.